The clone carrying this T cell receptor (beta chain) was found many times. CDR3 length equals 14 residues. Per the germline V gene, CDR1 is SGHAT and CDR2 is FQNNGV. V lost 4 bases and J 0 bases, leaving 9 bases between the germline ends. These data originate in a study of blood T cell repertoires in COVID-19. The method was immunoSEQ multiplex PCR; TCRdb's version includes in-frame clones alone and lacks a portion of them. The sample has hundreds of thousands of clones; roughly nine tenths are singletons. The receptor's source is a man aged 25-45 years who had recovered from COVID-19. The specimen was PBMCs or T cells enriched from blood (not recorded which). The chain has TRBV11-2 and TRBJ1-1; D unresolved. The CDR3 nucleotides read TGTGCCAGCAGCTCACTTAGATTGAACACTGAAGCTTTCTTT. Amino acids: CASSSLRLNTEAFF. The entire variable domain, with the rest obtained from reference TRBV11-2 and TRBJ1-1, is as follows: EAGVAQSPRYKIIEKRQSVAFWCNPISGHATLYWYQQILGQGPKLLIQFQNNGVVDDSQLPKDRFSAERLKGVDSTLKIQPAKLEDSAVYLCASSSLRLNTEAFFGQGTRLTVV.